This T cell receptor (beta chain) was sequenced during a study of prognosis after radiotherapy for stage I lung cancer. Study-wide results and limits: When patients developed distant metastases, their Shannon entropy after stereotactic body radiation therapy was lower. Clone counts measured for unique TCRs fell after stereotactic body radiation therapy, median about 10,000 versus 6,900.

Template was genomic DNA; TCR beta CDR3 amplified in two multiplex PCR rounds. First-round PCR used primers specific to each TRBV and TRBJ gene. TCRdb used MiXCR to reprocess the multiplex PCR reads, holding one entry per CDR3 protein. The top ten hold about 7% of the sample, which has approximately 11,000 distinct CDR3 sequences, 45% to 65% seen once. This clonotype qualifies as medium-sized. Its target is unknown. The CDR3 is 15 residues long. Germline V CDR1 and CDR2: MNHEY, SVGAGI. Trimming cost V 0 bases and J 3 bases, with 11 bases left between them. Sequenced material: PBMCs, taken before or after stereotactic body radiation therapy (not recorded which). The chain uses TRBV6-5 and TRBJ2-5; D is undetermined. The sequence came from a donor of 50 years or more with non-small cell lung cancer. Here the CDR3 reads CASSYSDLAEETQYF. The CDR3 region has the DNA TGTGCCAGCAGTTACTCGGACCTCGCGGAAGAGACCCAGTACTTC.